These 4 T cell receptor beta chains share one sample of origin, sequenced in a study of blood T cell repertoires in COVID-19. Data came from immunoSEQ multiplex PCR; TCRdb stores just in-frame clones and leaves some out. The table has hundreds of thousands of clones, about nine tenths seen once; the top ten hold roughly 5.3%. The sample taken for sequencing was PBMCs or T cells enriched from blood (not recorded which). The receptors were gathered from a man between 60 and 70 years old who had recovered from COVID-19.

The V call is TRBV28, the J call TRBJ2-7; 7 nucleotides align to TRBD1. CDR1 and CDR2 from the germline V gene are MDHEN and SYDVKM. This CDR3 contains 15 residues. The ends lost 3 bases at V and 2 bases at J; junction bases unmatched: 7. The CDR3 here is CASSLVPGGTYEQYF. CDR3 DNA sequence: TGTGCCAGCAGTTTGGTACCAGGGGGAACCTACGAGCAGTACTTC.

The chain joins TRBV7-2 to TRBJ2-1, with D unclear. The CDR3 sequence is 15 residues long. V dropped 5 bases and J dropped 4 bases, with 15 bases sitting between them. Germline CDR1 is SGHTA and CDR2 is FQGNSA. The CDR3 protein is CASSLRQFLYNEQFF. The CDR3 DNA is TGTGCCAGCAGCCTCCGACAATTTCTTTACAATGAGCAGTTCTTC. The full variable domain, its missing parts supplied by reference TRBV7-2 and TRBJ2-1, is GAGVSQSPSNKVTEKGKDVELRCDPISGHTALYWYRQSLGQGLEFLIYFQGNSAPDKSGLPSDRFSAERTGGSVSTLTIQRTQQEDSAVYLCASSLRQFLYNEQFFGPGTRLTVL.

The J gene is TRBJ1-1, the V gene TRBV7-9; D might be TRBD1 (5 bases). In germline, CDR1 is SEHNR, CDR2 FQNEAQ (reference sequence). V lost 3 bases to trimming and J lost 2 bases, with 13 bases between them. The CDR3 length is 15 residues. As DNA, the CDR3 is TGTGCCAGCAGCTTGGGAGGGGATACCAACACTGAAGCTTTCTTT. This sequence encodes CASSLGGDTNTEAFF.

The chain is built from TRBV29-1 and TRBJ1-1; D is undetermined. This CDR3 spans 14 amino acids. Trimming took off 3 bases at V and 1 base at J, with 12 bases between the two ends. The V gene's germline CDR1 is SQVTM and CDR2 ANQGSEA. In DNA, the CDR3 is TGCAGCGTTGATCGGAGGTCCCCGAACACTGAAGCTTTCTTT. Amino acid sequence: CSVDRRSPNTEAFF.